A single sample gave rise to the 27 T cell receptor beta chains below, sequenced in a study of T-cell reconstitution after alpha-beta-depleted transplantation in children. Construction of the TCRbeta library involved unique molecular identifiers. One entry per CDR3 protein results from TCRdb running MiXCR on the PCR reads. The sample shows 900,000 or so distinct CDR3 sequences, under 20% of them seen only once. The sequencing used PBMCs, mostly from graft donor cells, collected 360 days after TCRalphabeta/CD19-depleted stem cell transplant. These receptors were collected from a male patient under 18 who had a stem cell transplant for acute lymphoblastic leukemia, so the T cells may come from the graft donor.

The CDR3 loop is CASSFVNANTGELFF. The CDR3 DNA reads as TGTGCCAGCAGCTTCGTCAATGCGAACACCGGGGAGCTGTTTTTT. The chain uses TRBV7-3 and TRBJ2-2, with D unclear. Germline V gives CDR1 SGHTA, CDR2 FQGTGA. Trimming left V 3 bases short and J 0 bases short, with 8 bases between. The CDR3 is 15 amino acids.

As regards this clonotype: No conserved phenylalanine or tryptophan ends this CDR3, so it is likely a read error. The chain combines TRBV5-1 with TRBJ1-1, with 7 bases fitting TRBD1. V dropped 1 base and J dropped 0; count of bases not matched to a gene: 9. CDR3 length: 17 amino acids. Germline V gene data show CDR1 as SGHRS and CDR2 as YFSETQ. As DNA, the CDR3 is TGCGCCAGCAGCTTGAAGCGCTCAGGGGGGATGAACACTGAAGCTTTCTGT. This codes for CASSLKRSGGMNTEAFC.

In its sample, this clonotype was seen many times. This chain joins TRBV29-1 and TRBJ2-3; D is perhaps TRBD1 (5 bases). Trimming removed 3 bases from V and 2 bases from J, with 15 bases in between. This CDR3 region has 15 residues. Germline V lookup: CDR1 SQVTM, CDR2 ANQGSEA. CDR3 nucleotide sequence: TGCAGCGTTGAGTCCAGGGCCCGTTTCACAGATACGCAGTATTTT. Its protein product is CSVESRARFTDTQYF.

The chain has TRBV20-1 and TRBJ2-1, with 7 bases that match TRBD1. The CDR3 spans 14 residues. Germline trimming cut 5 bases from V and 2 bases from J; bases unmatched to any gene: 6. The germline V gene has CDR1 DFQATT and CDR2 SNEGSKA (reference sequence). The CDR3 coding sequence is TGCAGTGCTGACAGGGTATCTGCCTACAATGAGCAGTTCTTC. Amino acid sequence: CSADRVSAYNEQFF.

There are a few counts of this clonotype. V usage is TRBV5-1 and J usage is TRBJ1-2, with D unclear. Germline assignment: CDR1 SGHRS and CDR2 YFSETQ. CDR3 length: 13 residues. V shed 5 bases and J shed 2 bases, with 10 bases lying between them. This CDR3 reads CASSHDPNYGYTF. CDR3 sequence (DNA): TGCGCCAGCAGTCATGACCCAAACTATGGCTACACCTTC.

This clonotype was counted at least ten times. CDR3 region: CSVDRGLHYNEQFF. In DNA, the CDR3 is TGCAGCGTTGATAGGGGACTTCACTACAATGAGCAGTTCTTC. This rearrangement joins TRBV29-1 to TRBJ2-1, with D perhaps matching TRBD2 (6 bases). CDR3 length: 14 residues. Germline assignment: CDR1 SQVTM and CDR2 ANQGSEA. V lost 3 bases and J 3 bases, leaving 12 bases between the germline ends.

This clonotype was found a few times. CDR3 protein: CSAWDRRNTIYF. The CDR3, as DNA: TGCAGTGCTTGGGACAGGCGAAACACCATATATTTT. The rearrangement joins TRBV20-1 to TRBJ1-3, with 8 bases that match TRBD1. CDR1 is DFQATT, CDR2 SNEGSKA, per germline (reference sequence). The CDR3 length is 12 residues. V gave up 5 bases and J gave up 5 bases; unmatched junction bases: 2.

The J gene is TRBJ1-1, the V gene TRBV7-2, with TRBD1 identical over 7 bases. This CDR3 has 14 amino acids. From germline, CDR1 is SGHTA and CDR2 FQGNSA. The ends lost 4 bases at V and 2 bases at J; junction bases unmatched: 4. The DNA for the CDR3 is TGTGCCAGCAGCTCCGACAGGGCCAACACTGAAGCTTTCTTT. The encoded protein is CASSSDRANTEAFF.

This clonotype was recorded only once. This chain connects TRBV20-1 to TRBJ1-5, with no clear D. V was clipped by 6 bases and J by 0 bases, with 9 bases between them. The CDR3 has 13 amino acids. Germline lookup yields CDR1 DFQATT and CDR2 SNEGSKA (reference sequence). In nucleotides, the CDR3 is TGCAGTGCAGCCGGGTATAGCAATCAGCCCCAGCATTTT. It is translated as CSAAGYSNQPQHF.

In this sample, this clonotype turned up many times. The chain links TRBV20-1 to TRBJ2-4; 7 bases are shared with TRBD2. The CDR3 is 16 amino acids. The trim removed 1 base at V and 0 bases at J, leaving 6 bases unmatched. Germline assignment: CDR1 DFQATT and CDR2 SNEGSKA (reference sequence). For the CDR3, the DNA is TGCAGTGCTAGAGCGGGAGGATCACTAGCCAAAAACATTCAGTACTTC. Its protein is CSARAGGSLAKNIQYF.

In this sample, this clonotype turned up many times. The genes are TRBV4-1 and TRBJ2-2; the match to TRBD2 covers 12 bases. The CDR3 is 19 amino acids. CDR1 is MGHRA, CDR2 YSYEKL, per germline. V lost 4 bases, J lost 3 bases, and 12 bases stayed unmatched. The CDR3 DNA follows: TGCGCCAGCAGCCCAGGGGTCCCTAGCGGGAGGGAGGACACCGGGGAGCTGTTTTTT. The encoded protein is CASSPGVPSGREDTGELFF.

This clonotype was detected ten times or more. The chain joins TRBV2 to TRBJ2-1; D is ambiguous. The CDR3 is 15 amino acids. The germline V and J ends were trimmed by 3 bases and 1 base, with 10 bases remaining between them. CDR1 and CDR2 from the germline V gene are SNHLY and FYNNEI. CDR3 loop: CASSERRVSYNEQFF. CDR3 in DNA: TGTGCCAGCAGTGAGAGGCGCGTGTCCTACAATGAGCAGTTCTTC.

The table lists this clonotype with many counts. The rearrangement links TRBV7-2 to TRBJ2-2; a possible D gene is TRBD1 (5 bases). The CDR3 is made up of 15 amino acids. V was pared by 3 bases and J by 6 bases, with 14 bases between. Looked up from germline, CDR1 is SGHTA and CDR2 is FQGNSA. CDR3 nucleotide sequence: TGTGCCAGCAGCTTCGACGGCAGGGTAGCCGGGGAGCTGTTTTTT. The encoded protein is CASSFDGRVAGELFF.

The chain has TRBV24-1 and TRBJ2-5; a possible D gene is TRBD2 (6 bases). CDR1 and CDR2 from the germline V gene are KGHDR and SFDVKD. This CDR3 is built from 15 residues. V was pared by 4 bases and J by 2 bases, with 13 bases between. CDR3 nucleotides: TGTGCCACCAGTGAGTCTAGGAGCGGGCAAGAGACCCAGTACTTC. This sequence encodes CATSESRSGQETQYF.

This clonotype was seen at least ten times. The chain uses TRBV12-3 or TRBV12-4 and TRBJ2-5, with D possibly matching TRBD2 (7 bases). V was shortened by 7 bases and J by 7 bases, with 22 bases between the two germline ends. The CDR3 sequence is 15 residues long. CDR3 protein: CASKGGQRLIPTQYF. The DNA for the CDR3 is TGTGCCAGCAAGGGGGGGCAGAGGCTTATCCCGACCCAGTACTTC.

The CDR3 sequence is CASTGTDEQYF. DNA of the CDR3: TGTGCCAGCACGGGGACAGACGAGCAGTACTTC. V and J are TRBV2 and TRBJ2-7; 7 bases are a match to TRBD1. V gave up 7 bases and J gave up 5 bases; unmatched junction bases: 2. CDR3 size: 11 residues. Germline CDR1 reads SNHLY; CDR2 reads FYNNEI.

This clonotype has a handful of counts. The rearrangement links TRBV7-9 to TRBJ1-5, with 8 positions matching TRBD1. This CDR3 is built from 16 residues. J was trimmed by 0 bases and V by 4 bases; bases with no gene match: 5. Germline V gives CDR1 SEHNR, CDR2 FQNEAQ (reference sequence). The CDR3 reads CASSSTGDYSNQPQHF. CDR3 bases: TGTGCCAGCAGCTCGACAGGGGATTATAGCAATCAGCCCCAGCATTTT.

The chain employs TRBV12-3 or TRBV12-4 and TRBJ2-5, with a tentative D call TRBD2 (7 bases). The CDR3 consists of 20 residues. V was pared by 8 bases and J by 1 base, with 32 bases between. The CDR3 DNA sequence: TGTGCCAGCCGACCCAACTACAGCCCTTTGGGGGGGCAGCCCCAAGAGACCCAGTACTTC. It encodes CASRPNYSPLGGQPQETQYF.

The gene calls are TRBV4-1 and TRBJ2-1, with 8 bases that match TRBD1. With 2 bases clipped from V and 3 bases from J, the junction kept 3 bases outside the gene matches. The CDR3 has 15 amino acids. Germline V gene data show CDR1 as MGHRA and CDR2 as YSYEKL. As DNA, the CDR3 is TGCGCCAGCAGCCAAACCGGACAGGGCTACAATGAGCAGTTCTTC. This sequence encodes CASSQTGQGYNEQFF.

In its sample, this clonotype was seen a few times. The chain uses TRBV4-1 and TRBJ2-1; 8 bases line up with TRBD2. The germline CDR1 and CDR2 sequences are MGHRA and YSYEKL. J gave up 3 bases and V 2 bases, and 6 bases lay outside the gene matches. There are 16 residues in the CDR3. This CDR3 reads CASSQSPLADYNEQFF. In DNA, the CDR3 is TGCGCCAGCAGCCAAAGCCCACTAGCGGACTACAATGAGCAGTTCTTC.

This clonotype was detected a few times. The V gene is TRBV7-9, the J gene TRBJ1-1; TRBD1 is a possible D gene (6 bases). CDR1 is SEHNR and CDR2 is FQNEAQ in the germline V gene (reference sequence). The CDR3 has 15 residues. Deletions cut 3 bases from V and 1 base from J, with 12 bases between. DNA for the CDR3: TGTGCCAGCAGCTTGATGGGACAAGCGAACACTGAAGCTTTCTTT. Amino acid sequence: CASSLMGQANTEAFF. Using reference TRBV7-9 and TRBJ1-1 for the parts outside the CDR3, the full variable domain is DTGVSQNPRHKITKRGQNVTFRCDPISEHNRLYWYRQTLGQGPEFLTYFQNEAQLEKSRLLSDRFSAERPKGSFSTLEIQRTEQGDSAMYLCASSLMGQANTEAFFGQGTRLTVV.

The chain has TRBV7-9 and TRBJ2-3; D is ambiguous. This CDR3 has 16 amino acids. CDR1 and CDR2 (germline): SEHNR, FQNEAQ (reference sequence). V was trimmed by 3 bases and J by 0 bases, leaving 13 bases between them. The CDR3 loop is CASSLAWGLSTDTQYF. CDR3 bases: TGTGCCAGCAGCTTGGCTTGGGGTCTAAGCACAGATACGCAGTATTTT.

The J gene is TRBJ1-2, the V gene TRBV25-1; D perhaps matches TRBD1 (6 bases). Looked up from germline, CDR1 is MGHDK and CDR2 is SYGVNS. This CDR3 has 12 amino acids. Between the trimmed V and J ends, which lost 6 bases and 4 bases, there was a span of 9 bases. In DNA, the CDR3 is TGTGCCAGCAGCCAGGGGCCCTATGGCTACACCTTC. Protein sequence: CASSQGPYGYTF.

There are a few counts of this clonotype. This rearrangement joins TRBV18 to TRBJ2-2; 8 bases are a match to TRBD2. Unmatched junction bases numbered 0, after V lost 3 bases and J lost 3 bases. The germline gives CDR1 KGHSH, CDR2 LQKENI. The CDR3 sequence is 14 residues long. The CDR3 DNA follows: TGTGCCAGCTCACCGACTAGCGACACCGGGGAGCTGTTTTTT. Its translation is CASSPTSDTGELFF.

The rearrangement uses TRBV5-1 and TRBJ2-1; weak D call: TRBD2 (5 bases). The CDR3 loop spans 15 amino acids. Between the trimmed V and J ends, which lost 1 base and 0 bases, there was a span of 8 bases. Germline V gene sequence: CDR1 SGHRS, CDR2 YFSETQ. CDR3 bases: TGCGCCAGCAGCTTGCAACTAGTCTCCTACAATGAGCAGTTCTTC. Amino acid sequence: CASSLQLVSYNEQFF.

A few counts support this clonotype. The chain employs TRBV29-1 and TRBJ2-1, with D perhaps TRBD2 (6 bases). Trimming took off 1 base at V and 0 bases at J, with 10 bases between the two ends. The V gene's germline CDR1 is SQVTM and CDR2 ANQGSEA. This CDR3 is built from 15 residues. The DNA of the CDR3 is TGCAGCGTTGAAGGGCTAGCGAGCTCCTACAATGAGCAGTTCTTC. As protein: CSVEGLASSYNEQFF.

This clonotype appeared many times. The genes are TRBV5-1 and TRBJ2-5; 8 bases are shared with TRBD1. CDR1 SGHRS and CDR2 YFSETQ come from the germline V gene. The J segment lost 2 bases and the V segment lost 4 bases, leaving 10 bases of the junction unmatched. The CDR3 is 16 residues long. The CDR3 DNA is TGCGCCAGCAGCCCTATCGCGGGACAGGAGCAAGAGACCCAGTACTTC. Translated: CASSPIAGQEQETQYF.